One sample yielded the 18 T cell receptor beta chains listed below, sequenced in a study of blood T cells in healthy people across ages. Combining a sample-barcoded 5' primer with a J-beta primer mix, a second PCR ran for roughly 6 to 12 cycles. TCRdb ran MiXCR on the 5' RACE reads and lists one entry per CDR3 protein. The data contain some 690,000 distinct CDR3 sequences, approximately 21% of them seen just once; the ten biggest clones take up roughly 22%. Material for sequencing was blood. The receptors were gathered from a man aged 70-80 years in good health.

V and J are TRBV6-4 and TRBJ2-1; D remains unclear. CDR3 length: 13 residues. Trimming removed 6 bases at V and 6 bases at J, with 12 bases between. Germline V gene data show CDR1 as MRHNA and CDR2 as SNTAGT. This chain's CDR3 is CASSVWVGNEQFF. The CDR3 coding sequence is TGTGCCAGCAGCGTCTGGGTGGGCAATGAGCAGTTCTTC.

The rearrangement joins TRBV6-2 or TRBV6-3 to TRBJ2-3, with a weak D call TRBD2 (5 bases). CDR1 MNHEY and CDR2 SVGEGT come from the germline V gene. Trimming cost V 1 base and J 7 bases, with 9 bases left between them. The CDR3 loop spans 13 amino acids. The DNA for the CDR3 is TGTGCCAGCAGTTACTTCGAGGGCAATACGCAGTATTTT. This encodes CASSYFEGNTQYF.

This clonotype was counted only a few times. The germline gene is not matched at one end of the junction; a read error may be the cause. The chain uses TRBV29-1 and TRBJ2-5, with unresolved D. CDR1 is SQVTM and CDR2 is ANQGSEA in the germline V gene. The CDR3 covers 12 residues. CDR3 sequence (DNA): TGCAGCGTTGATCCGGGCCAAGAGACCCAGCACTTC. Translation gives CSVDPGQETQHF.

About this clonotype: With a much larger clone just one base away, this may be a read error. V is TRBV6-5 and J is TRBJ2-5, with D possibly matching TRBD1 (5 bases). Per the germline V gene, CDR1 is MNHEY and CDR2 is SVGAGI. V shed 0 bases and J shed 5 bases, with 16 bases lying between them. The CDR3 consists of 16 residues. Here the CDR3 DNA reads TGTGCCAGCAGTTACTCGTTGAGGCAGGGTTCGGAGACCCAGTACTTC. Protein sequence: CASSYSLRQGSETQYF.

This clonotype occurred many times. The rearrangement links TRBV4-2 to TRBJ2-1; tentatively, D is TRBD2 (6 bases). Germline CDR1 and CDR2: LGHNA and YNFKEQ. V gave up 4 bases and J gave up 0 bases, with 16 bases separating them. CDR3 length: 17 residues. The CDR3 region has the DNA TGTGCCAGCAGCCCCGTTGGGGGGTCTAGCTCCTACAATGAGCAGTTCTTC. This encodes CASSPVGGSSSYNEQFF.

The chain links TRBV3-1 to TRBJ2-1; D possibly corresponds to TRBD2 (5 bases). Trimming took off 4 bases at V and 6 bases at J, with 13 bases between the two ends. This CDR3 comprises 14 residues. Germline CDR1 and CDR2: LGHDT and YNNKEL (reference sequence). The CDR3 sequence is CASSLLDGGNEQFF. In DNA form, the CDR3 reads TGTGCCAGCAGCCTCTTGGACGGAGGCAATGAGCAGTTCTTC.

The DNA of the CDR3 is TGCAGCGTTCGTTCCGGGACAGGGGATCAGCCCCAGCATTTT. It translates to CSVRSGTGDQPQHF. The chain is built from TRBV29-1 and TRBJ1-5; TRBD1 matches 10 bases. The ends lost 5 bases at V and 5 bases at J; junction bases unmatched: 6. CDR1 and CDR2 from the germline V gene are SQVTM and ANQGSEA. The CDR3 runs to 14 residues. The complete variable domain, with remaining parts taken from reference TRBV29-1 and TRBJ1-5, reads SAVISQKPSRDICQRGTSLTIQCQVDSQVTMMFWYRQQPGQSLTLIATANQGSEATYESGFVIDKFPISRPNLTFSTLTVSNMSPEDSSIYLCSVRSGTGDQPQHFGDGTRLSIL.

The chain links TRBV12-3 or TRBV12-4 to TRBJ1-5; D unresolved. The CDR3 extends over 18 amino acids. V was cut by 1 base and J by 0 bases, with 16 bases left in between. CDR3 protein: CASSLGIDPLYSNQPQHF. DNA for the CDR3: TGTGCCAGCAGTTTAGGTATAGATCCCTTATATAGCAATCAGCCCCAGCATTTT.

This clonotype was observed at least ten times. The rearrangement joins TRBV3-1 to TRBJ1-1; D remains unclear. Trimming took off 3 bases at V and 7 bases at J, with 9 bases between the two ends. The CDR3 extends over 12 amino acids. Germline assignment: CDR1 LGHDT and CDR2 YNNKEL (reference sequence). The CDR3 loop is CASSHPSGEAFF. As DNA, the CDR3 is TGTGCCAGCAGCCATCCGTCGGGTGAAGCTTTCTTT.

A remark on this clonotype: The germline gene is not matched at one end of the junction; a read error may be the cause. The V call is TRBV14, the J call TRBJ2-7; 7 bases fit TRBD1. Germline V gene data show CDR1 as SGHDN and CDR2 as FVKESK. The CDR3 length is 16 residues. This chain's CDR3 is CASSLSGTVISYGQYF. The CDR3 DNA reads TGTGCCAGCAGCCTTTCCGGGACAGTGATCTCCTACGGGCAGTACTTC. The entire variable domain, with the rest obtained from reference TRBV14 and TRBJ2-7, is as follows: EAGVTQFPSHSVIEKGQTVTLRCDPISGHDNLYWYRRVMGKEIKFLLHFVKESKQDESGMPNNRFLAERTGGTYSTLKVQPAELEDSGVYFCASSLSGTVISYGQYFGPGTRLTVT.

The V call is TRBV20-1, the J call TRBJ2-3; 7 bases are shared with TRBD2. V lost 7 bases to trimming and J lost 2 bases; unmatched junction nucleotides: 6. Germline CDR1 is DFQATT and CDR2 is SNEGSKA (reference sequence). The CDR3 totals 13 residues. CDR3 sequence: CSGEAGFTDTQYF. The CDR3 nucleotides are TGCAGTGGCGAAGCGGGGTTCACAGATACGCAGTATTTT.

The J gene is TRBJ1-1, the V gene TRBV18; TRBD1 might be the D (5 bases). In germline, CDR1 is KGHSH, CDR2 LQKENI. The CDR3 consists of 13 residues. In DNA form, the CDR3 reads TGTTCCACCCTGGCTGGGGCTGACACTGAAGCTTTCTTT. Translated, it gives CSTLAGADTEAFF.

This clonotype occurred a few times. The V and J genes are TRBV5-6 and TRBJ1-4, with a tentative D call TRBD1 (6 bases). This CDR3 has 15 residues. V lost 3 bases, J lost 7 bases, and 16 bases lay in between. Germline CDR1 reads SGHDT; CDR2 reads YYEEEE. The CDR3 is CASSSQGPGGEKLFF. CDR3 nucleotide sequence: TGTGCCAGCAGCTCCCAGGGGCCCGGGGGTGAAAAACTGTTTTTT. The full variable domain, rest sourced from reference TRBV5-6 and TRBJ1-4, is DAGVTQSPTHLIKTRGQQVTLRCSPKSGHDTVSWYQQALGQGPQFIFQYYEEEERQRGNFPDRFSGHQFPNYSSELNVNALLLGDSALYLCASSSQGPGGEKLFFGSGTQLSVL.

The chain joins TRBV20-1 to TRBJ2-3, with D hard to call. V was trimmed by 2 bases and J by 4 bases, leaving 13 bases between them. The CDR3 is made up of 14 amino acids. Germline CDR1 and CDR2: DFQATT and SNEGSKA (reference sequence). CDR3 DNA: TGCAGTGCTAGACCCCCAAAGGGCGCAGATACGCAGTATTTT. This codes for CSARPPKGADTQYF.

The table lists this clonotype with many counts. This chain connects TRBV10-3 to TRBJ2-7; D call uncertain. V was trimmed by 0 bases and J by 4 bases, leaving 7 bases between them. The CDR3 length is 13 residues. CDR1 and CDR2 (germline): ENHRY, SYGVKD. CDR3 in amino acids: CAISESTSYEQYF. The CDR3, as DNA: TGTGCCATCAGTGAGTCTACGTCTTACGAGCAGTACTTC.

CDR3 in amino acids: CASSLSTGRSGGYTF. The CDR3 DNA reads as TGTGCCAGCAGTTTATCGACGGGCCGCTCGGGGGGCTACACCTTC. The chain links TRBV27 to TRBJ1-2; D uncertain. Trimming removed 0 bases at V and 8 bases at J, with 16 bases between. Germline loops: CDR1 MNHEY, CDR2 SMNVEV (reference sequence). The CDR3 has 15 residues.

The gene calls are TRBV20-1 and TRBJ2-3; TRBD2 matches 12 bases. The V gene end was trimmed by 2 bases and the J gene end by 8 bases; junction bases not matched to a gene: 11. Per germline, CDR1 DFQATT and CDR2 SNEGSKA (reference sequence). The CDR3 has 16 residues. In nucleotides, the CDR3 is TGCAGTGCTAGACCTTTCCCTAGCGGGGGGGCCGGTACGCAGTATTTT. Its protein product is CSARPFPSGGAGTQYF.

This clonotype showed up just a few times. The CDR3 region has the DNA TGTGCCAGCAGCGTAATCGGGAGGAGCCAAGAGACCCAGTACTTC. Its protein is CASSVIGRSQETQYF. The chain employs TRBV9 and TRBJ2-5, with TRBD2 identical over 7 bases. Germline loops: CDR1 SGDLS, CDR2 YYNGEE. Trimming at V came to 1 base and at J to 1 base, leaving 4 bases not matched to a gene. The CDR3 loop spans 15 amino acids.